Listed below are T cell receptor beta chains from one sample, sequenced in a study of blood T cell repertoires in COVID-19. The table came from immunoSEQ multiplex PCR; TCRdb's copy has only in-frame clones and leaves some out. The sample has fewer than 300,000 clones, about nine tenths seen once. The source material was peripheral blood. Every receptor here comes from a man aged 35 to 55 who had recovered from COVID-19. The CDR3 runs from the conserved cysteine through the conserved F or W. The D gene is left open where the match is weak. For some rows the clone size is stated as once, few or many, or as a class when expanded; others skip it.

d_gene: NA
j_gene: TRBJ2-2
v_gene: TRBV5-1
abundance: NA
CDR3aa: CASSLDGANTGELFF
CDR3nt: TGCGCCAGCAGCTTGGACGGAGCGAACACCGGGGAGCTGTTTTTT

d_gene: TRBD2
j_gene: TRBJ2-3
v_gene: TRBV9
abundance: NA
CDR3aa: CASSAGLAGTDTQYF
CDR3nt: TGTGCCAGCAGCGCCGGACTAGCGGGGACAGATACGCAGTATTTT

d_gene: NA
j_gene: TRBJ2-5
v_gene: TRBV7-2
abundance: NA
CDR3aa: CASSRDSQETQYF
CDR3nt: TGTGCCAGCAGCCGCGACAGCCAAGAGACCCAGTACTTC

d_gene: NA
j_gene: TRBJ1-3
v_gene: TRBV5-8
abundance: NA
CDR3aa: CASSFTGLSGNTIYF
CDR3nt: TGTGCCAGCAGCTTCACAGGGCTCTCTGGAAACACCATATATTTT

d_gene: TRBD1
j_gene: TRBJ1-1
v_gene: TRBV4-2
abundance: few
CDR3aa: CASRRTGMNTEAFF
CDR3nt: TGTGCCAGCAGGCGGACAGGGATGAACACTGAAGCTTTCTTT

d_gene: NA
j_gene: TRBJ2-7
v_gene: TRBV4-1
abundance: NA
CDR3aa: CASSHRRSSEQYF
CDR3nt: TGCGCCAGCAGTCATCGGAGGTCGAGCGAGCAGTACTTC

d_gene: TRBD2
j_gene: TRBJ2-1
v_gene: TRBV5-8
abundance: once
CDR3aa: CASSWPGLSTYNEQFF
CDR3nt: TGTGCCAGCAGCTGGCCGGGACTATCGACCTACAATGAGCAGTTCTTC

d_gene: NA
j_gene: TRBJ1-2
v_gene: TRBV2
abundance: NA
CDR3aa: CASSPSRAGNYGYTF
CDR3nt: TGTGCCAGCAGTCCCAGCAGGGCGGGGAACTATGGCTACACCTTC

d_gene: NA
j_gene: TRBJ1-1
v_gene: TRBV7-9
abundance: NA
CDR3aa: CASSIAGGPEAFF
CDR3nt: TGTGCCAGCAGCATTGCAGGTGGTCCTGAAGCTTTCTTT

d_gene: NA
j_gene: TRBJ2-7
v_gene: TRBV29-1
abundance: NA
CDR3aa: CSVEDRDPYEQYF
CDR3nt: TGCAGCGTTGAAGACAGGGATCCGTACGAGCAGTACTTC

d_gene: NA
j_gene: TRBJ2-2
v_gene: TRBV6-6
abundance: NA
CDR3aa: CASSYSSGTGELFF
CDR3nt: TGTGCCAGCAGTTACTCTAGCGGAACCGGGGAGCTGTTTTTT

d_gene: NA
j_gene: TRBJ1-3
v_gene: TRBV6-1
abundance: NA
CDR3aa: CASSEEEGSSGNTIYF
CDR3nt: TGTGCCAGCAGTGAAGAGGAGGGAAGCTCTGGAAACACCATATATTTT

d_gene: NA
j_gene: TRBJ1-5
v_gene: TRBV6-5
abundance: NA
CDR3aa: CATGSNQPQHF
CDR3nt: TGTGCCACGGGTAGCAATCAGCCCCAGCATTTT

d_gene: TRBD2
j_gene: TRBJ2-2
v_gene: TRBV6-1
abundance: NA
CDR3aa: CASSEFHGGVNTGELFF
CDR3nt: TGTGCCAGCAGTGAATTCCACGGGGGGGTGAACACCGGGGAGCTGTTTTTT

d_gene: NA
j_gene: TRBJ1-2
v_gene: TRBV28
abundance: NA
CDR3aa: CASRTFSGGFSYGYTF
CDR3nt: TGTGCCAGCAGGACCTTCTCGGGGGGGTTCAGCTATGGCTACACCTTC

d_gene: TRBD2
j_gene: TRBJ2-6
v_gene: TRBV7-8
abundance: NA
CDR3aa: CASSPSGRAVIAGSGANVLTF
CDR3nt: TGTGCCAGCAGCCCCAGCGGGAGGGCGGTCATCGCAGGCTCTGGGGCCAACGTCCTGACTTTC

d_gene: NA
j_gene: TRBJ2-7
v_gene: TRBV11-1
abundance: NA
CDR3aa: CASSLSQGNSYEQYF
CDR3nt: TGTGCCAGCAGCTTAAGCCAGGGAAACTCCTACGAGCAGTACTTC

d_gene: TRBD2
j_gene: TRBJ2-7
v_gene: TRBV19
abundance: NA
CDR3aa: CASSAGGSSYEQYF
CDR3nt: TGTGCCAGTAGCGCGGGGGGGAGTTCCTACGAGCAGTACTTC

d_gene: NA
j_gene: TRBJ2-5
v_gene: TRBV29-1
abundance: NA
CDR3aa: CSVEGGGPSYF
CDR3nt: TGCAGCGTTGAGGGAGGCGGGCCTTCATACTTC

d_gene: TRBD2
j_gene: TRBJ2-1
v_gene: TRBV15
abundance: NA
CDR3aa: CATGAGGVYNEQFF
CDR3nt: TGTGCCACCGGGGCGGGAGGGGTCTACAATGAGCAGTTCTTC

d_gene: TRBD1
j_gene: TRBJ2-1
v_gene: TRBV5-1
abundance: NA
CDR3aa: CASSSTGGRNEQFF
CDR3nt: TGCGCCAGCAGCTCTACAGGGGGGAGGAATGAGCAGTTCTTC

d_gene: TRBD2
j_gene: TRBJ2-3
v_gene: TRBV7-2
abundance: NA
CDR3aa: CASSLVAGGDTQYF
CDR3nt: TGTGCCAGCAGCTTAGTAGCGGGGGGGGATACGCAGTATTTT

d_gene: TRBD2
j_gene: TRBJ2-3
v_gene: TRBV6-5
abundance: NA
CDR3aa: CASRGDYPQDTQYF
CDR3nt: TGTGCCAGCAGGGGGGACTACCCCCAGGATACGCAGTATTTT

d_gene: NA
j_gene: TRBJ1-1
v_gene: TRBV2
abundance: NA
CDR3aa: CALQVTNTEAFF
CDR3nt: TGTGCCCTACAGGTGACGAACACTGAAGCTTTCTTT

d_gene: NA
j_gene: TRBJ2-5
v_gene: TRBV18
abundance: NA
CDR3aa: CASSPRQGETQYF
CDR3nt: TGTGCCAGCTCACCAAGGCAGGGAGAGACCCAGTACTTC

d_gene: TRBD2
j_gene: TRBJ2-2
v_gene: TRBV4-3
abundance: NA
CDR3aa: CASSQSGGMTGELFF
CDR3nt: TGCGCCAGCAGCCAAAGCGGGGGGATGACCGGGGAGCTGTTTTTT

d_gene: NA
j_gene: TRBJ2-5
v_gene: TRBV19
abundance: NA
CDR3aa: CASTGNNQETQYF
CDR3nt: TGTGCCTCAACGGGGAACAACCAAGAGACCCAGTACTTC